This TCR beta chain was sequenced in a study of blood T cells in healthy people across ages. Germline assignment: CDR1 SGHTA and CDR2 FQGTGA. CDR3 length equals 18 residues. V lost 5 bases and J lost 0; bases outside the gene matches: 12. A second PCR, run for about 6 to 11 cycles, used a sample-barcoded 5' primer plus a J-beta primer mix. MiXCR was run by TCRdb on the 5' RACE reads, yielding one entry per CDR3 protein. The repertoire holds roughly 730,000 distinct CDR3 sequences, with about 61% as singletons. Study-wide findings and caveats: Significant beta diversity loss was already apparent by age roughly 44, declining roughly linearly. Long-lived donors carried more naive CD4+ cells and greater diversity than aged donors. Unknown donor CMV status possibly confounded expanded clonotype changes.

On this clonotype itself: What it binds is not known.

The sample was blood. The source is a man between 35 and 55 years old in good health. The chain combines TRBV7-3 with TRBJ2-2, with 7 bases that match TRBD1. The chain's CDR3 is CASSLRGQKLANTGELFF. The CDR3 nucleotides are TGTGCCAGCAGCCTTAGGGGACAGAAACTCGCGAACACCGGGGAGCTGTTTTTT.